The 24 T cell receptor beta chains below were found in one sample sequenced in a study of T cells in Graves' hyperthyroidism and ophthalmopathy. RNA transcripts served as the template for amplifying TCR beta CDR3 regions. The HTBI primer set drove a first-round RT-PCR of the TCR CDR3. TCRdb used MiXCR to reprocess the multiplex PCR reads, holding one entry per CDR3 protein. The table has nearly 600,000 distinct CDR3 sequences, roughly 13% seen once. The sequenced material came from blood. Receptors were obtained from a woman in her twenties or thirties with Graves' hyperthyroidism that later progressed to Graves' ophthalmopathy.

This clonotype was observed many times. J is TRBJ2-1 and V is TRBV30; 10 bases agree with TRBD1. The CDR3 has 13 residues. Trimming at V came to 6 bases and at J to 4 bases, leaving 3 bases not matched to a gene. CDR1 and CDR2 from the germline V gene are GTSNPN and SVGIG (reference sequence). CDR3 coding DNA: TGTGCCTGTAGGACAGGGGGTTACAATGAGCAGTTCTTC. Its translation is CACRTGGYNEQFF.

The chain uses TRBV9 and TRBJ2-5; D is ambiguous. Looked up from germline, CDR1 is SGDLS and CDR2 is YYNGEE. Trimming took off 0 bases at V and 4 bases at J, with 4 bases between the two ends. This CDR3 comprises 12 residues. The CDR3 reads CASSVDGETQYF. The CDR3 DNA reads as TGTGCCAGCAGCGTAGACGGAGAGACCCAGTACTTC.

This clonotype was counted at least ten times. V and J are TRBV6-1 and TRBJ2-7; D is perhaps TRBD1 (7 bases). Germline CDR1 and CDR2: MNHNS and SASEGT. The CDR3 loop spans 15 amino acids. V lost 5 bases to trimming and J lost 0 bases, with 14 bases between them. The CDR3 is CASSYAGQNSYEQYF. The CDR3 bases are TGTGCCAGCAGTTACGCGGGACAGAACTCCTACGAGCAGTACTTC.

This clonotype was observed many times. V usage is TRBV2 and J usage is TRBJ2-7; 15 nucleotides line up with TRBD2. The length of the CDR3 is 18 residues. Per germline, CDR1 SNHLY and CDR2 FYNNEI. Trimming at V came to 7 bases and at J to 0 bases, leaving 10 bases not matched to a gene. The CDR3 sequence is CASIGLAGGYGASYEQYF. The CDR3, as DNA: TGTGCCAGCATTGGACTAGCGGGAGGGTATGGGGCCTCCTACGAGCAGTACTTC.

The chain carries TRBV7-2 and TRBJ1-4, with 9 nucleotides matching TRBD1. The ends lost 5 bases at V and 11 bases at J; junction bases unmatched: 9. The CDR3 spans 14 residues. Germline assignment: CDR1 SGHTA and CDR2 FQGNSA. The CDR3 region has the DNA TGTGCCAGCAGCCCCATCCGACAGGGGGGGAAACTGTTTTTT. Protein sequence: CASSPIRQGGKLFF. Full variable domain (missing parts from reference TRBV7-2 and TRBJ1-4): GAGVSQSPSNKVTEKGKDVELRCDPISGHTALYWYRQSLGQGLEFLIYFQGNSAPDKSGLPSDRFSAERTGGSVSTLTIQRTQQEDSAVYLCASSPIRQGGKLFFGSGTQLSVL.

As regards this clonotype: This could be a read error, since a much larger clone is one nucleotide away. Without the conserved terminal phenylalanine or tryptophan, this CDR3 likely stems from a read error. This chain connects TRBV30 to TRBJ1-1, with TRBD1 matching over 8 bases. From germline, CDR1 is GTSNPN and CDR2 SVGIG (reference sequence). The CDR3 has 14 amino acids. J was trimmed by 0 bases and V by 2 bases; bases with no gene match: 2. The CDR3 sequence is CAWSRTGLNTEAFL. The CDR3 coding sequence is TGTGCCTGGAGTAGGACAGGGCTGAACACTGAAGCTTTCCTT.

This clonotype was seen a handful of times. This chain uses TRBV7-3 with TRBJ2-2; D possibly corresponds to TRBD1 (6 bases). Germline assignment: CDR1 SGHTA and CDR2 FQGTGA. The V gene lost 5 bases and the J gene lost 1 base, with 8 bases spanning the gap. The CDR3 loop spans 14 amino acids. CDR3 nucleotides: TGTGCCAGCAGCATGACAGGGAACACCGGGGAGCTGTTTTTT. This translates into CASSMTGNTGELFF.

In this sample, this clonotype turned up many times. V and J are TRBV20-1 and TRBJ2-1; D is perhaps TRBD2 (6 bases). The V end was cut by 0 bases, the J end by 9 bases, with 12 bases between. The CDR3 has 13 amino acids. CDR1 is DFQATT, CDR2 SNEGSKA, per germline (reference sequence). The CDR3 spells CSARDSGEAEQFF. Here the CDR3 DNA reads TGCAGTGCTAGAGATTCGGGGGAAGCTGAGCAGTTCTTC.

This clonotype appeared many times. The chain is built from TRBV5-1 and TRBJ2-3; 8 bases align to TRBD1. Germline-derived CDR1 and CDR2 are SGHRS and YFSETQ. CDR3 length: 15 residues. V lost 4 bases and J lost 3; bases outside the gene matches: 7. In DNA, the CDR3 is TGCGCCAGCAGCATCGGACAGGGAGGTACAGATACGCAGTATTTT. This translates into CASSIGQGGTDTQYF.

This clonotype was seen a single time. A much more abundant neighbour one base away suggests this may be a read error. This chain links TRBV11-3 with TRBJ2-2, with 13 bases lining up with TRBD2. The CDR3 loop spans 16 amino acids. From germline, CDR1 is SGHNT and CDR2 YENEEA. Germline trimming cut 8 bases from V and 5 bases from J; bases unmatched to any gene: 8. CDR3 sequence: CASCSRTSGSTGELFF. DNA for the CDR3: TGTGCCAGCTGCTCACGGACTAGCGGGAGTACCGGGGAGCTGTTTTTT.

To note about this clonotype: A much more abundant neighbour one base away suggests this may be a read error. J is TRBJ2-7 and V is TRBV6-1; perhaps TRBD1 as D (5 bases). This CDR3 has 13 residues. V lost 7 bases and J 6 bases, leaving 16 bases between the germline ends. CDR1 and CDR2 from the germline V gene are MNHNS and SASEGT. Here the CDR3 DNA reads TGTGCCAGCACCAGTCAGGGCGAATTCGAGCAGTACTTC. It is translated as CASTSQGEFEQYF.

This clonotype has a count of ten or more. The chain employs TRBV2 and TRBJ1-4; D might be TRBD1 (5 bases). The CDR3 is 15 residues long. Trimming stripped 2 bases from V and 5 bases from J, with 12 bases between. The V gene's germline CDR1 is SNHLY and CDR2 FYNNEI. The CDR3 is CASSELGGVNEKLFF. CDR3 DNA: TGTGCCAGCAGTGAATTGGGGGGGGTAAATGAAAAACTGTTTTTT.

As for this clonotype: An end of the junction does not agree with germline; a read error may underlie this. This rearrangement joins TRBV19 to TRBJ2-1; D possibly uses TRBD1 or TRBD2 (5 bases each). The CDR3 is made up of 13 amino acids. Germline loops: CDR1 LNHDA, CDR2 SQIVND (reference sequence). CDR3 nucleotides: TGTGCCAGTAGTCGGGACGGTTACAATGAGCAGCTCTTC. The encoded protein is CASSRDGYNEQLF. Together with reference TRBV19 and TRBJ2-1, the CDR3 gives the full variable domain: DGGITQSPKYLFRKEGQNVTLSCEQNLNHDAMYWYRQDPGQGLRLIYYSQIVNDFQKGDIAEGYSVSREKKESFPLTVTSAQKNPTAFYLCASSRDGYNEQLFGPGTRLTVL.

This clonotype was seen more than once but under ten times. The chain combines TRBV30 with TRBJ1-3; D gene ambiguous. V was shortened by 2 bases and J by 0 bases, with 8 bases between the two germline ends. The germline V gene has CDR1 GTSNPN and CDR2 SVGIG (reference sequence). The CDR3 contains 14 residues. The CDR3 sequence is CAWSSWDSGNTIYF. The CDR3 DNA is TGTGCCTGGAGTTCCTGGGACTCTGGAAACACCATATATTTT. Full variable domain (remainder filled in from reference TRBV30 and TRBJ1-3): SQTIHQWPATLVQPVGSPLSLECTVEGTSNPNLYWYRQAAGRGLQLLFYSVGIGQISSEVPQNLSASRPQDRQFILSSKKLLLSDSGFYLCAWSSWDSGNTIYFGEGSWLTVV.

V is TRBV20-1 and J is TRBJ2-4; D uncertain. The CDR3 contains 15 residues. The germline V gene encodes CDR1 DFQATT and CDR2 SNEGSKA (reference sequence). The V and J ends lost 3 bases and 0 bases respectively, with 12 bases between them. The CDR3 here is CSASPRHLAKNIQYF. Here the CDR3 DNA reads TGCAGTGCTAGTCCCCGACACTTAGCCAAAAACATTCAGTACTTC.

This rearrangement joins TRBV4-1 to TRBJ1-4; D perhaps matches TRBD1 (6 bases). V lost 0 bases to trimming and J lost 4 bases, with 12 bases between them. The germline V gene has CDR1 MGHRA and CDR2 YSYEKL. This CDR3 has 16 residues. CDR3 nucleotides: TGCGCCAGCAGCCAAGAGGGGGGCCTGAGTAATGAAAAACTGTTTTTT. The encoded protein is CASSQEGGLSNEKLFF.

The chain couples TRBV19 to TRBJ2-1; no firm D call. The length of the CDR3 is 14 residues. Trimming took off 3 bases at V and 0 bases at J, with 6 bases between the two ends. The V gene's germline CDR1 is LNHDA and CDR2 SQIVND (reference sequence). DNA for the CDR3: TGTGCCAGTAGTATGCTGTACTCCTACAATGAGCAGTTCTTC. It yields the protein CASSMLYSYNEQFF.

This clonotype appeared many times. The genes are TRBV7-8 and TRBJ2-7, with D tentatively TRBD1 (6 bases). Germline V CDR1 and CDR2: SGHVS, FQNEAQ. This CDR3 comprises 15 residues. Trimming cost V 0 bases and J 5 bases, with 14 bases left between them. CDR3 sequence reads: CASSLAAGDWNEQYF. CDR3 bases: TGTGCCAGCAGCTTAGCGGCAGGGGATTGGAACGAGCAGTACTTC.

This clonotype was detected many times. The rearrangement uses TRBV7-9 and TRBJ1-1; no clear D. In germline, CDR1 is SEHNR, CDR2 FQNEAQ (reference sequence). Trimming removed 2 bases at V and 7 bases at J, with 14 bases between. CDR3 length: 14 amino acids. In DNA, the CDR3 is TGTGCCAGCAGCTTATCGATGCAGTCGGATGAAGCTTTCTTT. Translation: CASSLSMQSDEAFF.

In its sample, this clonotype was seen many times. V and J are TRBV9 and TRBJ1-1, with TRBD1 matching over 9 bases. The V segment lost 2 bases and the J segment 4 bases; nucleotides outside the gene matches: 6. The CDR3 has 15 amino acids. Germline V gene data show CDR1 as SGDLS and CDR2 as YYNGEE. CDR3 in DNA: TGTGCCAGCAGCGTTGGACAGGGGCTGGGCACTGAAGCTTTCTTT. Translating it yields CASSVGQGLGTEAFF.

This clonotype appeared many times. The rearrangement joins TRBV29-1 to TRBJ2-1, with TRBD2 identical over 12 bases. The CDR3 spans 14 residues. Trimming took 3 bases from V and 7 from J; bases not matched to a gene: 4. Germline V gene lookup returns CDR1 SQVTM and CDR2 ANQGSEA. This chain's CDR3 is CSVDLAGGANEQFF. The DNA for the CDR3 is TGCAGCGTTGATCTAGCGGGAGGGGCGAATGAGCAGTTCTTC.

This clonotype appeared many times. This sequence joins TRBV7-3 and TRBJ1-1; possible D gene TRBD1, 5 bases. Germline assignment: CDR1 SGHTA and CDR2 FQGTGA. This CDR3 spans 13 amino acids. V lost 1 base, J lost 5 bases, and 8 bases lay in between. CDR3 region: CASSLRGETEAFF. The CDR3 DNA follows: TGTGCCAGCAGCTTAAGAGGGGAAACTGAAGCTTTCTTT.

This rearrangement joins TRBV19 to TRBJ2-2; 7 nucleotides agree with TRBD1. V shed 6 bases and J 3 bases; nucleotides not matched to a gene: 4. The germline V gene encodes CDR1 LNHDA and CDR2 SQIVND (reference sequence). CDR3 size: 14 residues. CDR3 in DNA: TGTGCCAGTAGCCCTGGGACAGACACCGGGGAGCTGTTTTTT. Protein sequence: CASSPGTDTGELFF.

This clonotype was detected many times. The chain joins TRBV7-2 to TRBJ2-7, with D perhaps being TRBD1 or TRBD2 (5 bases each). V gave up 5 bases and J gave up 2 bases, with 16 bases separating them. The CDR3 is made up of 15 amino acids. In germline, CDR1 is SGHTA, CDR2 FQGNSA. This CDR3 is CASSLGPGLTYEQYF. Here the CDR3 DNA reads TGTGCCAGCAGCCTGGGACCTGGACTCACCTACGAGCAGTACTTC.